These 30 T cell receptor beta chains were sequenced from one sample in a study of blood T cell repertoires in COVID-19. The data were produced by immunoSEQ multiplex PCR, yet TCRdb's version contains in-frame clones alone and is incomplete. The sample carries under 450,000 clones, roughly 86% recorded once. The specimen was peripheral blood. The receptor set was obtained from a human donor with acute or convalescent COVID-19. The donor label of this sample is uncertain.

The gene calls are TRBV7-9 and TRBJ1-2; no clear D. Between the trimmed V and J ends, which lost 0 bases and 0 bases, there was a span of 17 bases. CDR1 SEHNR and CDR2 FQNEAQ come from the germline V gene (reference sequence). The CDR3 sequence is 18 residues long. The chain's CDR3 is CASSLAELERRTNYGYTF. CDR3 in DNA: TGTGCCAGCAGCTTAGCGGAACTCGAACGGCGGACTAACTATGGCTACACCTTC.

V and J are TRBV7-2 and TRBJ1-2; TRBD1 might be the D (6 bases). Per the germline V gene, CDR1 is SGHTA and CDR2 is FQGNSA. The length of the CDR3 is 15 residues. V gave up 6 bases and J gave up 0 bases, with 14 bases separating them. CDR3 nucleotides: TGTGCCAGCAGAACCGGGACACTTACTAACTATGGCTACACCTTC. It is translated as CASRTGTLTNYGYTF. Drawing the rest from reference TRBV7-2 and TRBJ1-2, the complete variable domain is GAGVSQSPSNKVTEKGKDVELRCDPISGHTALYWYRQSLGQGLEFLIYFQGNSAPDKSGLPSDRFSAERTGGSVSTLTIQRTQQEDSAVYLCASRTGTLTNYGYTFGSGTRLTVV.

The CDR3 is CASSPRQGGSGANVLTF. CDR3 in DNA: TGTGCCAGCAGCCCCCGACAGGGGGGCTCTGGGGCCAACGTCCTGACTTTC. The chain carries TRBV5-6 and TRBJ2-6; 9 bases match TRBD1. Trimming cost V 4 bases and J 0 bases; bases outside gene matches: 5. The CDR3 has 17 residues. The V gene's germline CDR1 is SGHDT and CDR2 YYEEEE.

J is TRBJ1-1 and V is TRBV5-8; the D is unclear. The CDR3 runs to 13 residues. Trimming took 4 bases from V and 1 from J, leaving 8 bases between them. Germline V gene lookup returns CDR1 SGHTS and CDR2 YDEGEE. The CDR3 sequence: CASSPRWNTEAFF. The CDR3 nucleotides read TGTGCCAGCAGCCCCCGTTGGAACACTGAAGCTTTCTTT. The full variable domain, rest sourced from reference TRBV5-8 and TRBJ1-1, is EAGVTQSPTHLIKTRGQQATLRCSPISGHTSVYWYQQALGLGLQFLLWYDEGEERNRGNFPPRFSGRQFPNYSSELNVNALELEDSALYLCASSPRWNTEAFFGQGTRLTVV.

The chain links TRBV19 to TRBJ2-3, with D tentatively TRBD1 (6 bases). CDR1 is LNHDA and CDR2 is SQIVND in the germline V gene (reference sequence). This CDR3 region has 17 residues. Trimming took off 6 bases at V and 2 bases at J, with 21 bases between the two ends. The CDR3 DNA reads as TGTGCCAGTAGCCTCCCGACACGAGGGGGATTCACAGATACGCAGTATTTT. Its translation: CASSLPTRGGFTDTQYF. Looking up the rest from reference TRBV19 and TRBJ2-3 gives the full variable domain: DGGITQSPKYLFRKEGQNVTLSCEQNLNHDAMYWYRQDPGQGLRLIYYSQIVNDFQKGDIAEGYSVSREKKESFPLTVTSAQKNPTAFYLCASSLPTRGGFTDTQYFGPGTRLTVL.

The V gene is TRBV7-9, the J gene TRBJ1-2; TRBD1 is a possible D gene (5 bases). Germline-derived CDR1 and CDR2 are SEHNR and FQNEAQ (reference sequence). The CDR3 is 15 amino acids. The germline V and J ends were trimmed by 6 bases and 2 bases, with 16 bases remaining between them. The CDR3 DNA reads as TGTGCCAGCAGTCACCGGACAAAACCCAACTATGGCTACACCTTC. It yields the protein CASSHRTKPNYGYTF.

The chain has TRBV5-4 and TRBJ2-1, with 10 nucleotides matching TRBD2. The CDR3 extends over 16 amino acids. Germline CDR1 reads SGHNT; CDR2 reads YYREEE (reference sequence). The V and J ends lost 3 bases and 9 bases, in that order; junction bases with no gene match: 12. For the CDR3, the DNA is TGTGCCAGCAGCTCCGACCTAGCGGGAGATCGTGGTGAGCAGTTCTTC. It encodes CASSSDLAGDRGEQFF.

Here the CDR3 reads CASSLGQGPSGNTIYF. DNA of the CDR3: TGTGCCAGCAGCTTGGGGCAGGGGCCCTCTGGAAACACCATATATTTT. The chain recombines TRBV5-6 with TRBJ1-3; D is possibly TRBD1 (6 bases). The ends were cut back, 0 bases at V and 0 bases at J, with 10 bases in the middle. This CDR3 is built from 16 residues. The V gene's germline CDR1 is SGHDT and CDR2 YYEEEE.

CDR3 residues: CASSTNPTSASSYNEQFF. The CDR3 nucleotides are TGTGCCAGCAGCACGAATCCCACTAGCGCTAGCTCCTACAATGAGCAGTTCTTC. The V call is TRBV27, the J call TRBJ2-1; 7 nucleotides agree with TRBD2. This CDR3 is 18 amino acids long. The ends lost 6 bases at V and 0 bases at J; junction bases unmatched: 14. Germline CDR1 and CDR2: MNHEY and SMNVEV (reference sequence).

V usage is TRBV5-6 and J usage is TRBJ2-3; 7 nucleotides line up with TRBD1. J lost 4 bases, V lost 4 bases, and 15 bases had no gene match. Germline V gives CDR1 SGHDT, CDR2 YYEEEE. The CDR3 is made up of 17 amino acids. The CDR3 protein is CASSQGHSLTGADTQYF. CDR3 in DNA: TGTGCCAGCAGCCAGGGCCACAGTCTTACAGGGGCAGATACGCAGTATTTT. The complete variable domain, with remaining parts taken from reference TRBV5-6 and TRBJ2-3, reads DAGVTQSPTHLIKTRGQQVTLRCSPKSGHDTVSWYQQALGQGPQFIFQYYEEEERQRGNFPDRFSGHQFPNYSSELNVNALLLGDSALYLCASSQGHSLTGADTQYFGPGTRLTVL.

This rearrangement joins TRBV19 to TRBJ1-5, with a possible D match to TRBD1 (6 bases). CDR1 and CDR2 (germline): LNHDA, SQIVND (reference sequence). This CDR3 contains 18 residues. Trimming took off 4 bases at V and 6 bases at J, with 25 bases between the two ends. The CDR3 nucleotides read TGTGCCAGTAGTACGTCAAGGGGAAGGGGGGGCCCTGTTCAGCCCCAGCATTTT. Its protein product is CASSTSRGRGGPVQPQHF.

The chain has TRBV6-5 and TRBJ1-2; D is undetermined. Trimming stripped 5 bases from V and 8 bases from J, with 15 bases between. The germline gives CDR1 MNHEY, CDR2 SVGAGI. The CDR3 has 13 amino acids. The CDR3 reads CASSNERDRGYTF. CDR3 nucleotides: TGTGCCAGCAGTAACGAGAGGGATCGCGGCTACACCTTC.

The CDR3 nucleotides read TGCGCCAGCAGCCAAGATCAAGCAGGCGTCTATGGCTACACCTTC. It codes for CASSQDQAGVYGYTF. This chain uses TRBV4-1 with TRBJ1-2; D not resolved. Germline values: CDR1 MGHRA, CDR2 YSYEKL. Trimming left V 0 bases short and J 4 bases short, with 12 bases between. The CDR3 extends over 15 amino acids.

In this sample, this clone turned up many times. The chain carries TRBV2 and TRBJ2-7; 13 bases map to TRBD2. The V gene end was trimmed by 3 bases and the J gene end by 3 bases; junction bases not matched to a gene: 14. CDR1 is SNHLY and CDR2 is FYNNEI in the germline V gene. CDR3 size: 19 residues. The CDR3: CASSEAPWTSGGQYYEQYF. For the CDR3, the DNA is TGTGCCAGCAGTGAGGCCCCCTGGACTAGCGGGGGCCAATACTACGAGCAGTACTTC. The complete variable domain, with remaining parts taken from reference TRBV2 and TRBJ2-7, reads EPEVTQTPSHQVTQMGQEVILRCVPISNHLYFYWYRQILGQKVEFLVSFYNNEISEKSEIFDDQFSVERPDGSNFTLKIRSTKLEDSAMYFCASSEAPWTSGGQYYEQYFGPGTRLTVT.

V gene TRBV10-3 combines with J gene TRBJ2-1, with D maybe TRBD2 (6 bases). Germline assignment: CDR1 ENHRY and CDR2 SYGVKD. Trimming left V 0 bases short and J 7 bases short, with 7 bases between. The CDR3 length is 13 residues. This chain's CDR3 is CAISESGGNEQFF. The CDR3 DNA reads TGTGCCATCAGTGAGTCTGGGGGGAATGAGCAGTTCTTC.

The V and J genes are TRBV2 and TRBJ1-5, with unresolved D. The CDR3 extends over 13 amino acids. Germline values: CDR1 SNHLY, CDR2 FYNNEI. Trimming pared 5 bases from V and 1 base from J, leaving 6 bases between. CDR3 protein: CASSPQSNQPQHF. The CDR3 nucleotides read TGTGCCAGCAGTCCACAGAGCAATCAGCCCCAGCATTTT.

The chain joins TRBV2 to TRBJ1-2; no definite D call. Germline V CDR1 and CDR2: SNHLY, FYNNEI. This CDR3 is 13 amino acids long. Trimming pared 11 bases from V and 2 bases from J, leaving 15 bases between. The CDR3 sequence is CAGPWLKNYGYTF. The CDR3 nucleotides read TGTGCCGGGCCGTGGCTAAAGAACTATGGCTACACCTTC.

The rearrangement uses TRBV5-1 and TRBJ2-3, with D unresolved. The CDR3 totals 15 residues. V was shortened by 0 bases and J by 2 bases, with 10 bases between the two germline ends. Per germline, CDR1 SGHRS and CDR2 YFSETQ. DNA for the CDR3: TGCGCCAGCAGCTTGGGAACAGATATCACAGATACGCAGTATTTT. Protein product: CASSLGTDITDTQYF.

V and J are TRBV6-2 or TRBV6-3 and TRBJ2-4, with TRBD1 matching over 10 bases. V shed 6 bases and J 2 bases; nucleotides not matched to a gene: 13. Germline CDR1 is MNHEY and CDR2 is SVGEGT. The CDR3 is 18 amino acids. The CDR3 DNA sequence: TGTGCCAGCAGCCTAACCCACGACAGGGGGCGATCCAAAAACATTCAGTACTTC. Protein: CASSLTHDRGRSKNIQYF.

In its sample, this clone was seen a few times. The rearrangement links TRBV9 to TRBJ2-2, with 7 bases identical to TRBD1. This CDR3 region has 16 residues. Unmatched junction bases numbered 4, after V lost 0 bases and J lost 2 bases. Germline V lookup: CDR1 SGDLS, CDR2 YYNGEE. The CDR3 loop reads CASSVAGTVNTGELFF. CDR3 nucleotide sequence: TGTGCCAGCAGCGTAGCAGGGACAGTAAACACCGGGGAGCTGTTTTTT.

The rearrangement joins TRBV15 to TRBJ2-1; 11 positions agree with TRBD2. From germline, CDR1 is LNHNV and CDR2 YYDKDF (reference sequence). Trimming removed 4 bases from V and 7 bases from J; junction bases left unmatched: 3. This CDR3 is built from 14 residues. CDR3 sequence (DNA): TGTGCCACCAGCAAGGGACTAGCGGATAATGAGCAGTTCTTC. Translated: CATSKGLADNEQFF.

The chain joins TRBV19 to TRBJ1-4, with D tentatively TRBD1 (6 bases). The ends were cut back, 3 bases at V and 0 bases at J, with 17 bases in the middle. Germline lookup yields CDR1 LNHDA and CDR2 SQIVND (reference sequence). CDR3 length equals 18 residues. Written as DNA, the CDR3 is TGTGCCAGTAGTATTCGGGGCCTTGAGGGGGCAACTAATGAAAAACTGTTTTTT. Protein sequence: CASSIRGLEGATNEKLFF.

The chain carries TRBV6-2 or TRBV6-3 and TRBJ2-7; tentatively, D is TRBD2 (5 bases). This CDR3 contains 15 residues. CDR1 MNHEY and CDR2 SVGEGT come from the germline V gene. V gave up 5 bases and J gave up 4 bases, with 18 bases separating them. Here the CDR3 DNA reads TGTGCCAGCAGTCCCCTCGCGGGCGTGATATACGAGCAGTACTTC. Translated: CASSPLAGVIYEQYF.

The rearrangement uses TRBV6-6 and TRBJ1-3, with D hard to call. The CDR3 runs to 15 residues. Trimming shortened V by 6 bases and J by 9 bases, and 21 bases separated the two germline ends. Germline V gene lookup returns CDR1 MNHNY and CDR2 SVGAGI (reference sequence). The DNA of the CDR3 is TGTGCCAGCAGCTCGAGGGCTAGCGAATTTGGCACCATATATTTT. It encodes CASSSRASEFGTIYF.

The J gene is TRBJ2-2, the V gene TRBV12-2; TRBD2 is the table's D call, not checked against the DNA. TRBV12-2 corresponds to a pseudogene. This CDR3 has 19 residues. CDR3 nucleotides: TGTGCAAGTCGCTTACCAATTTTTCCTAGCGGTCTAGACACCGGGGAGCTGTTTTTT. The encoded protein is CASRLPIFPSGLDTGELFF.

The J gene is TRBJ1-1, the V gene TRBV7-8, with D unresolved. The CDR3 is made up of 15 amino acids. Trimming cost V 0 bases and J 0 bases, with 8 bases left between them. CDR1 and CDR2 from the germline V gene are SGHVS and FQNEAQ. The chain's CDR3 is CASSLALRMNTEAFF. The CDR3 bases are TGTGCCAGCAGCTTAGCGCTCAGAATGAACACTGAAGCTTTCTTT.

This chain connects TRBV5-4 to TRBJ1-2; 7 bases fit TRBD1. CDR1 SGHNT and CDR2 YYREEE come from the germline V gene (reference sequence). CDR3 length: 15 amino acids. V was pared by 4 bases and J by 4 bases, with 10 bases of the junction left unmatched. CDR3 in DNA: TGTGCCAGCAGCCCCTCGACAGGGTCCCGCTATGGCTACACCTTC. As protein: CASSPSTGSRYGYTF.

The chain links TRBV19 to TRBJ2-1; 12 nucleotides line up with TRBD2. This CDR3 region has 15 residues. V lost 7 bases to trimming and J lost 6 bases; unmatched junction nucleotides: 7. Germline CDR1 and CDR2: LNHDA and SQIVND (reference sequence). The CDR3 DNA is TGTGCCAGTATCGGGCGACTAGCGGGAGTCAATGAGCAGTTCTTC. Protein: CASIGRLAGVNEQFF. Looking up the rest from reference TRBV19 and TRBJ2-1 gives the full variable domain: DGGITQSPKYLFRKEGQNVTLSCEQNLNHDAMYWYRQDPGQGLRLIYYSQIVNDFQKGDIAEGYSVSREKKESFPLTVTSAQKNPTAFYLCASIGRLAGVNEQFFGPGTRLTVL.

CDR3 in DNA: TGCGCCAGCAGCTTCCGGGACAGGAGCACAGATACGCAGTATTTT. Translated: CASSFRDRSTDTQYF. This rearrangement joins TRBV5-1 to TRBJ2-3, with TRBD1 matching 8 bases. The length of the CDR3 is 15 residues. Germline loops: CDR1 SGHRS, CDR2 YFSETQ. After removal of 2 bases from V and 0 bases from J, the junction contained 2 bases not matched to a gene. The whole variable domain, filled in from reference TRBV5-1 and TRBJ2-3, reads KAGVTQTPRYLIKTRGQQVTLSCSPISGHRSVSWYQQTPGQGLQFLFEYFSETQRNKGNFPGRFSGRQFSNSRSEMNVSTLELGDSALYLCASSFRDRSTDTQYFGPGTRLTVL.

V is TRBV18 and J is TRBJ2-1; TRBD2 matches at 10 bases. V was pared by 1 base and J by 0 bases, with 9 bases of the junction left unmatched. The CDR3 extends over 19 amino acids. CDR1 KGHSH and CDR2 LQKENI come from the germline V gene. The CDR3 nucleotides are TGTGCCAGCTCACCACAAAATCCTAGCGGGAGCTACTCCTACAATGAGCAGTTCTTC. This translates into CASSPQNPSGSYSYNEQFF.